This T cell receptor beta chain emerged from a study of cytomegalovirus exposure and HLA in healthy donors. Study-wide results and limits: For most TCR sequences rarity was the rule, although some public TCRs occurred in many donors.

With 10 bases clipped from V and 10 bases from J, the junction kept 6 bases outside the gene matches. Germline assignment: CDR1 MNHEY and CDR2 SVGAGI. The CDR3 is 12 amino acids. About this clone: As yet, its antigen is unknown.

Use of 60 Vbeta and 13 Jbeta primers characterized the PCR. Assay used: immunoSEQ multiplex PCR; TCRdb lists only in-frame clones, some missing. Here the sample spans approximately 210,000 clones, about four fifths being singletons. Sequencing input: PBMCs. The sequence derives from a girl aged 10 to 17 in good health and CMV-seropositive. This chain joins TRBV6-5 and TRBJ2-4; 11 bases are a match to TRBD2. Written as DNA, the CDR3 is TGTGCCACCACTAGCGGGGGACTTATTCAGTACTTC. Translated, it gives CATTSGGLIQYF.